These T cell receptor beta chains were read from a single sample in a study of cytomegalovirus exposure and HLA in healthy donors. Produced via immunoSEQ multiplex PCR; TCRdb's table is partial and in-frame only. The table lists roughly 130,000 clones, around four fifths of them singletons, with 2% to 2.5% in the top ten. Sequenced: PBMCs. The origin of the receptors is a woman aged 35 to 49 in good health and CMV-seropositive. CDR3s include the opening cysteine and the closing phenylalanine or tryptophan.

V	J	CDR3
TRBV5-5	TRBJ2-7	CASSRTGAHPSYEQYF
TRBV9	TRBJ2-2	CASSVTGQDTGELFF
TRBV19	TRBJ1-1	CASSAGTGSTEAFF
TRBV5-1	TRBJ2-7	CASSSNRGSYEQYF
TRBV6-4	TRBJ2-3	CASNRDRGTDTQYF
TRBV30	TRBJ2-2	CAWTVSGELFF
TRBV30	TRBJ1-2	CAWSVGRVGTGYGYTF
TRBV30	TRBJ2-5	CAGILPGQGSEETQYF
TRBV5-1	TRBJ1-3	CASSLEPGSGNTIYF
TRBV29-1	TRBJ1-5	CSAGGGEGQPQHF
TRBV27	TRBJ1-1	CASAGGQIGTEAFF
TRBV7-2	TRBJ2-7	CASSGRTSGPYEQYF
TRBV28	TRBJ2-1	CASSQHGQLNEQFF
TRBV18	TRBJ2-1	CASSPPAGRFYNEQFF
TRBV6-5	TRBJ1-1	CASSYGDRGTEAFF
TRBV30	TRBJ1-1	CAWIGGMNTEAFF
TRBV19	TRBJ2-3	CASTTGQGTDTQYF
TRBV28	TRBJ2-1	CASSLLPGEQFF
TRBV7-9	TRBJ2-1	CASSSLSGKTYNEQFF
TRBV25-1	TRBJ2-2	CASSPRGTGPGELFF
TRBV2	TRBJ1-1	CASSVRGNTEAFF
TRBV5-4	TRBJ2-3	CASSHSGAPDTQYF
TRBV7-2	TRBJ1-1	CASSSGQGTNTEAFF
TRBV9	TRBJ1-4	CASSPGAVPNEKLFF
TRBV5-1	TRBJ1-1	CASSFGQGGAEAFF
TRBV6-4	TRBJ1-1	CASSADGTANTEAFF
TRBV28	TRBJ2-7	CASSLLGTSSRGEQYF
TRBV9	TRBJ1-1	CASSASLGGHTEAFF
TRBV14	TRBJ2-2	CASSQEGGSSRPGELFF
TRBV19	TRBJ1-5	CASSPLGTGGNQPQHF
TRBV27	TRBJ1-5	CASSLRLGGGSNQPQHF
TRBV5-1	TRBJ2-4	CASSLGQETGQRAKNIQYF
TRBV5-3	TRBJ1-5	CARSPLGSGNQPQHF
TRBV9	TRBJ1-2	CASSLDSQGADGYIF
TRBV2	TRBJ1-4	CASSEGQGVGELFF